These 17 T cell receptor beta chains originate from one sample sequenced in a study of persistence of HIV-infected CD4 T cells. The immunoSEQ assay was version 4, run in survey mode. Clones were sequenced by immunoSEQ multiplex PCR, and TCRdb holds only the in-frame ones, with some missing. Among tens of thousands of clones listed, about 87% were seen once. These receptors have no identified antigens. Anti-CD3/anti-CD28 beads served as a nonspecific positive control stimulus. Sorting of responding CD4+ T cells relied on upregulated CD40 ligand together with CD69. The specimen was CD4+ T cells sorted from PBMCs after approximately 20-hour stimulation, collected from a patient who received antiretroviral therapy. The source of these receptors is an adult woman with HIV who was CMV-seropositive.

This clone was observed a handful of times. The rearrangement joins TRBV2 to TRBJ2-5; 13 nucleotides align to TRBD2. The CDR3 sequence is 21 residues long. Germline assignment: CDR1 SNHLY and CDR2 FYNNEI. V gave up 4 bases and J gave up 1 base; unmatched junction bases: 18. CDR3 residues: CASSVLAKGLAGAVGQETQYF. The CDR3 DNA sequence: TGTGCCAGCAGTGTGTTGGCCAAAGGACTAGCGGGGGCGGTAGGCCAAGAGACCCAGTACTTC.

This clone was detected only once. This CDR3 is CASSQGGGPDYGYTF. The CDR3 DNA reads as TGCGCCAGCAGCCAGGGGGGGGGCCCGGACTATGGCTACACCTTC. The chain has TRBV4-1 and TRBJ1-2; D might be TRBD1 (6 bases). CDR3 length: 15 amino acids. Germline CDR1 MGHRA, CDR2 YSYEKL. The V end lost 3 bases, the J end lost 3 bases, and 14 bases lay between the germline ends.

The chain carries TRBV10-3 and TRBJ1-4, with 10 bases fitting TRBD1. V lost 3 bases, J lost 7 bases, and 5 bases stayed unmatched. The length of the CDR3 is 15 residues. The germline gives CDR1 ENHRY, CDR2 SYGVKD. The CDR3 sequence is CAISEPGQGSEKLFF. The DNA of the CDR3 is TGTGCCATCAGTGAACCGGGACAGGGGTCTGAAAAACTGTTTTTT.

This chain links TRBV4-2 with TRBJ2-1; tentative D call: TRBD1 (6 bases). Germline CDR1 is LGHNA and CDR2 is YNFKEQ. V was trimmed by 0 bases and J by 7 bases, leaving 19 bases between them. The CDR3 is 17 residues long. The CDR3 coding sequence is TGTGCCAGCAGCCAAGATCTGAGCAGGGGAAGGGTTAATGAGCAGTTCTTC. This translates into CASSQDLSRGRVNEQFF.

This chain joins TRBV5-1 and TRBJ2-5, with D possibly TRBD2 on 6 matching bases. CDR1 is SGHRS and CDR2 is YFSETQ in the germline V gene. With 0 bases removed from V and 2 bases from J, the gap between germline ends came to 11 bases. This CDR3 has 15 amino acids. The CDR3 nucleotides are TGCGCCAGCAGCTTGGCGGGCGGGGAACAAGAGACCCAGTACTTC. Translation: CASSLAGGEQETQYF.

The chain employs TRBV5-1 and TRBJ1-2, with TRBD1 matching over 9 bases. The trim removed 4 bases at V and 4 bases at J, leaving 11 bases unmatched. The CDR3 loop spans 16 amino acids. Germline V lookup: CDR1 SGHRS, CDR2 YFSETQ. The DNA of the CDR3 is TGCGCCAGCAGCGCAACCATTACAGGGGGCGGCTATGGCTACACCTTC. Its protein is CASSATITGGGYGYTF.

This chain joins TRBV15 and TRBJ1-6; D call uncertain. V gave up 0 bases and J gave up 9 bases, with 12 bases separating them. Germline CDR1 and CDR2: LNHNV and YYDKDF (reference sequence). The CDR3 covers 15 residues. The CDR3 nucleotides are TGTGCCACCAGCAGAGACCGGGCCGAGGGTTCACCCCTCCACTTT. It is translated as CATSRDRAEGSPLHF.

The chain has TRBV18 and TRBJ2-5, with D maybe TRBD2 (6 bases). The CDR3 has 14 amino acids. CDR1 and CDR2 from the germline V gene are KGHSH and LQKENI. V was shortened by 0 bases and J by 4 bases, with 9 bases between the two germline ends. The CDR3 DNA reads TGTGCCAGCTCACCACCTTCCGGGGGAGAGACCCAGTACTTC. This gives the protein CASSPPSGGETQYF. Full variable domain (missing parts from reference TRBV18 and TRBJ2-5): NAGVMQNPRHLVRRRGQEARLRCSPMKGHSHVYWYRQLPEEGLKFMVYLQKENIIDESGMPKERFSAEFPKEGPSILRIQQVVRGDSAAYFCASSPPSGGETQYFGPGTRLLVL.

This chain's CDR3 is CASSLDGTYEQYV. Here the CDR3 DNA reads TGCGCCAGCAGCTTGGACGGGACCTACGAGCAGTACGTC. This chain links TRBV5-1 with TRBJ2-7, with D maybe TRBD2 (5 bases). The CDR3 spans 13 residues. V was trimmed by 0 bases and J by 2 bases, leaving 6 bases between them. Germline V gene data show CDR1 as SGHRS and CDR2 as YFSETQ.

This chain links TRBV6-5 with TRBJ1-1; no clear D. Looked up from germline, CDR1 is MNHEY and CDR2 is SVGAGI. The CDR3 contains 13 residues. The V and J ends lost 2 bases and 11 bases respectively, with 15 bases between them. The CDR3 DNA sequence: TGTGCCAGCAGTTACCCCCCATTCTTTCTGGCTTTCTTT. Translated: CASSYPPFFLAFF.

A single count supports this clone. This sequence joins TRBV5-1 and TRBJ1-1, with D possibly being TRBD1 (6 bases). Trimming stripped 4 bases from V and 10 bases from J, with 26 bases between. The CDR3 has 16 amino acids. Germline assignment: CDR1 SGHRS and CDR2 YFSETQ. The CDR3 nucleotides are TGCGCCAGCAGCGCCTCAGGGGCTCCACACCCTCGGGGAGCTTTCTTT. Translated: CASSASGAPHPRGAFF.

This chain links TRBV5-1 with TRBJ2-1; the match to TRBD2 covers 15 bases. With 2 bases clipped from V and 9 bases from J, the junction kept 12 bases outside the gene matches. There are 18 residues in the CDR3. CDR1 and CDR2 (germline): SGHRS, YFSETQ. The CDR3 coding sequence is TGCGCCAGCAGCTTCCGGCCGGGACTAGCGGGGGGAGGTATTGAGCAGTTCTTC. Its translation is CASSFRPGLAGGGIEQFF.

The rearrangement uses TRBV5-5 and TRBJ2-1, with TRBD2 matching 8 bases. This CDR3 contains 15 residues. With 1 base clipped from V and 11 bases from J, the junction kept 11 bases outside the gene matches. CDR1 SGHKS and CDR2 YYEKEE come from the germline V gene (reference sequence). The CDR3 DNA is TGTGCCAGCAGCTTGCCATCGGGGGGGCCGGGGAAGCAGTTCTTC. Amino acid sequence: CASSLPSGGPGKQFF.

V is TRBV7-9 and J is TRBJ1-1; D is unclear. Trimming cost V 3 bases and J 0 bases, with 2 bases left between them. The CDR3 covers 12 residues. Germline lookup yields CDR1 SEHNR and CDR2 FQNEAQ (reference sequence). The CDR3 nucleotides are TGTGCCAGCAGCTTGGTGAACACTGAAGCTTTCTTT. Translation: CASSLVNTEAFF.

The chain links TRBV13 to TRBJ1-1; D is undetermined. V lost 3 bases and J 6 bases, leaving 14 bases between the germline ends. The CDR3 has 14 amino acids. Looked up from germline, CDR1 is PRHDT and CDR2 is FYEKMQ (reference sequence). Written as DNA, the CDR3 is TGTGCCAGCAGCTTTAGGACCTTTCGTCCTGAAGCTTTCTTT. The encoded protein is CASSFRTFRPEAFF.

V gene TRBV6-1 combines with J gene TRBJ1-5; 7 positions match TRBD1. The J segment lost 3 bases and the V segment lost 3 bases, leaving 11 bases of the junction unmatched. There are 17 residues in the CDR3. Germline loops: CDR1 MNHNS, CDR2 SASEGT. This chain's CDR3 is CASSDRDRRRANQPQHF. In DNA, the CDR3 is TGTGCCAGCAGTGATAGGGACAGACGAAGAGCCAATCAGCCCCAGCATTTT.

This clone was seen only once. V usage is TRBV10-3 and J usage is TRBJ2-1, with TRBD2 identical over 9 bases. The CDR3 totals 14 residues. With 5 bases clipped from V and 8 bases from J, the junction kept 7 bases outside the gene matches. Germline CDR1 and CDR2: ENHRY and SYGVKD. CDR3 coding DNA: TGTGCCATCAGTACGGGACTAGCTACCGATGAGCAGTTCTTC. This gives the protein CAISTGLATDEQFF.